Below are 29 T cell receptor beta chains sequenced from a single sample in a study of CD8+ T cells in alopecia areata. As the sequencing template, cDNA was produced by extracting RNA and reverse transcribing it. Profiled with immunoSEQ multiplex PCR; TCRdb holds only in-frame clones, not every one. The sample has 90,000 to 150,000 clones, about 50% seen once. Treatment reported: oral pan-JAK inhibitor, 5-10 mg twice daily. The input for sequencing was CD4+ T cells sorted from blood, taken at week 4, from a patient treated with tofacitinib. The receptor source for this set is a human donor with alopecia areata.

Points on this clone: Other DNA sequences in this sample translate to the same CDR3. This chain links TRBV7-9 with TRBJ2-7; D is unclear. V dropped 3 bases and J dropped 4 bases, with 4 bases sitting between them. The germline CDR1 and CDR2 sequences are SEHNR and FQNEAQ (reference sequence). This CDR3 is 11 amino acids long. The CDR3, as DNA: TGTGCCAGCAGCTTGGATTACGAGCAGTACTTC. This gives the protein CASSLDYEQYF.

This rearrangement joins TRBV11-1 to TRBJ2-2; 8 bases map to TRBD2. With V trimmed by 5 bases and J by 4 bases, 6 bases remained unmatched. CDR1 is SGHAT, CDR2 FQDESV, per germline (reference sequence). This CDR3 comprises 15 residues. The CDR3 spells CASSGTRWVTGELFF. DNA for the CDR3: TGTGCCAGCAGCGGGACTAGATGGGTCACCGGGGAGCTGTTTTTT.

The rearrangement links TRBV2 to TRBJ1-2; D uncertain. Germline CDR1 and CDR2: SNHLY and FYNNEI. Trimming shortened V by 7 bases and J by 7 bases, and 13 bases separated the two germline ends. This CDR3 has 12 residues. This CDR3 reads CASKEGGRGYTF. The CDR3 bases are TGTGCCAGCAAGGAGGGCGGACGTGGCTACACCTTC.

This clone turned up a few times. Here the CDR3 reads CASSSGLRGEQFF. The CDR3 region has the DNA TGTGCCAGCAGCTCGGGCCTTCGCGGTGAGCAGTTCTTC. The chain recombines TRBV5-4 with TRBJ2-1; D is uncertain. V was shortened by 3 bases and J by 9 bases, with 13 bases between the two germline ends. The V gene's germline CDR1 is SGHNT and CDR2 YYREEE (reference sequence). CDR3 length equals 13 residues.

The V gene is TRBV18, the J gene TRBJ2-2, with 10 bases that match TRBD1. The CDR3 loop spans 15 amino acids. The V gene end was trimmed by 5 bases and the J gene end by 4 bases; junction bases not matched to a gene: 4. Germline V gene sequence: CDR1 KGHSH, CDR2 LQKENI. The CDR3 spells CASSWDRGSTGELFF. The CDR3 DNA follows: TGTGCCAGCTCATGGGACAGGGGAAGCACCGGGGAGCTGTTTTTT.

The gene calls are TRBV11-2 and TRBJ2-2; D remains unclear. The length of the CDR3 is 12 residues. Germline V gene data show CDR1 as SGHAT and CDR2 as FQNNGV. Trimming stripped 5 bases from V and 4 bases from J, with 5 bases between. CDR3 sequence reads: CASSITTGELFF. In DNA, the CDR3 is TGTGCCAGCAGCATTACCACCGGGGAGCTGTTTTTT.

V and J are TRBV2 and TRBJ1-5; D ambiguous. CDR3 size: 13 residues. Germline CDR1 is SNHLY and CDR2 is FYNNEI. V shed 10 bases and J shed 0 bases, with 10 bases lying between them. CDR3 amino acids: CATTADSNQPQHF. CDR3 in DNA: TGTGCCACCACCGCCGATAGCAATCAGCCCCAGCATTTT.

The chain recombines TRBV5-1 with TRBJ2-1; TRBD2 might be the D (6 bases). Trimming cost V 5 bases and J 3 bases, with 12 bases left between them. The CDR3 loop spans 14 amino acids. Germline V gene data show CDR1 as SGHRS and CDR2 as YFSETQ. As DNA, the CDR3 is TGCGCCAGCAGGGGGGGACTCGACTACAATGAGCAGTTCTTC. Translating gives CASRGGLDYNEQFF.

The V gene is TRBV4-1, the J gene TRBJ2-3; D gene unclear. CDR1 and CDR2 (germline): MGHRA, YSYEKL. Trimming removed 3 bases from V and 0 bases from J, with 7 bases in between. CDR3 size: 14 residues. The CDR3 DNA sequence: TGCGCCAGCAGCCACCTAAGAAGCACAGATACGCAGTATTTT. Translation gives CASSHLRSTDTQYF.

The V call is TRBV15, the J call TRBJ1-1; TRBD1 might be the D (6 bases). Trimming took off 4 bases at V and 7 bases at J, with 16 bases between the two ends. The CDR3 runs 14 residues. Looked up from germline, CDR1 is LNHNV and CDR2 is YYDKDF (reference sequence). The CDR3 here is CATSKQGDYREAFF. DNA for the CDR3: TGTGCCACCAGCAAACAGGGCGACTACCGTGAAGCTTTCTTT.

J is TRBJ2-7 and V is TRBV7-9; D remains ambiguous. There are 14 residues in the CDR3. The germline CDR1 and CDR2 sequences are SEHNR and FQNEAQ (reference sequence). The V end lost 3 bases, the J end lost 6 bases, and 15 bases lay between the germline ends. CDR3 coding DNA: TGTGCCAGCAGCTTGGGCGGTCCCCTGGGCGAGCAGTACTTC. Amino acids: CASSLGGPLGEQYF.

V and J are TRBV4-1 and TRBJ2-4, with D perhaps matching TRBD1 or TRBD2 (5 bases each). Between the trimmed V and J ends, which lost 0 bases and 4 bases, there was a span of 13 bases. Germline V gives CDR1 MGHRA, CDR2 YSYEKL. This CDR3 has 16 amino acids. The CDR3 DNA follows: TGCGCCAGCAGCCAAGATCAAAGGGACCTAAAAAACATTCAGTACTTC. Protein: CASSQDQRDLKNIQYF.

In this sample, this clone turned up a few times. The chain recombines TRBV18 with TRBJ2-7; 7 bases line up with TRBD1. Losses at the gene ends were 0 bases for V and 2 bases for J; bases not matched to a gene: 1. Germline assignment: CDR1 KGHSH and CDR2 LQKENI. This CDR3 spans 14 amino acids. The CDR3 bases are TGTGCCAGCTCACCACCGGACAGGACCTACGAGCAGTACTTC. This gives the protein CASSPPDRTYEQYF. The full variable domain, rest sourced from reference TRBV18 and TRBJ2-7, is NAGVMQNPRHLVRRRGQEARLRCSPMKGHSHVYWYRQLPEEGLKFMVYLQKENIIDESGMPKERFSAEFPKEGPSILRIQQVVRGDSAAYFCASSPPDRTYEQYFGPGTRLTVT.

The genes are TRBV2 and TRBJ1-3; D ambiguous. CDR1 is SNHLY, CDR2 FYNNEI, per germline. This CDR3 has 13 amino acids. V lost 7 bases to trimming and J lost 0 bases, with 7 bases between them. The CDR3 here is CASKEGSGNTIYF. CDR3 in DNA: TGTGCCAGCAAAGAGGGCTCTGGAAACACCATATATTTT. Complete variable domain (other parts from reference TRBV2 and TRBJ1-3): EPEVTQTPSHQVTQMGQEVILRCVPISNHLYFYWYRQILGQKVEFLVSFYNNEISEKSEIFDDQFSVERPDGSNFTLKIRSTKLEDSAMYFCASKEGSGNTIYFGEGSWLTVV.

This clone turned up a few times. The rearrangement joins TRBV7-2 to TRBJ2-5; tentative D call: TRBD1 (6 bases). V lost 1 base to trimming and J lost 5 bases, with 20 bases between them. CDR1 and CDR2 (germline): SGHTA, FQGNSA. The CDR3 consists of 17 residues. DNA for the CDR3: TGTGCCAGCAGCTTAGATTTCCCAGGGCGGCAGGGGGAGACCCAGTACTTC. Protein sequence: CASSLDFPGRQGETQYF.

This clone was observed a handful of times. The V and J genes are TRBV11-2 and TRBJ2-1; 11 nucleotides align to TRBD2. V trimming: 4 bases; J trimming: 6 bases; junction bases outside the gene matches: 8. Per germline, CDR1 SGHAT and CDR2 FQNNGV. The CDR3 is made up of 16 amino acids. The DNA of the CDR3 is TGTGCCAGCAGCTCGATTAGCGGGAGGGGGCCCAATGAGCAGTTCTTC. Amino acids: CASSSISGRGPNEQFF. Combining the CDR3 with reference TRBV11-2 and TRBJ2-1 gives the whole variable domain EAGVAQSPRYKIIEKRQSVAFWCNPISGHATLYWYQQILGQGPKLLIQFQNNGVVDDSQLPKDRFSAERLKGVDSTLKIQPAKLEDSAVYLCASSSISGRGPNEQFFGPGTRLTVL.

The chain is built from TRBV10-3 and TRBJ1-6; unclear D gene. With 11 bases removed from V and 8 bases from J, the gap between germline ends came to 16 bases. Germline CDR1 ENHRY, CDR2 SYGVKD. This CDR3 has 13 residues. The CDR3: CAARERSDSPLHF. DNA of the CDR3: TGTGCCGCACGGGAGCGGTCGGATTCACCCCTCCACTTT.

The chain carries TRBV5-1 and TRBJ1-5; TRBD1 is a possible D gene (5 bases). Trimming took 0 bases from V and 4 from J, leaving 5 bases between them. This CDR3 region has 13 residues. CDR1 is SGHRS and CDR2 is YFSETQ in the germline V gene. For the CDR3, the DNA is TGCGCCAGCAGCTTGGGACAGAATCAGCCCCAGCATTTT. Translating gives CASSLGQNQPQHF.

The chain uses TRBV30 and TRBJ1-2, with TRBD1 matching 7 bases. The CDR3 consists of 12 residues. The V gene's germline CDR1 is GTSNPN and CDR2 SVGIG (reference sequence). The ends lost 6 bases at V and 8 bases at J; junction bases unmatched: 9. As DNA, the CDR3 is TGTGCCTGTAAAACAGGGGCTCAGGGCTACACCTTC. Amino acid sequence: CACKTGAQGYTF.

This clone showed up just a few times. The chain joins TRBV29-1 to TRBJ2-7; D is possibly TRBD2 (6 bases). Germline V gene lookup returns CDR1 SQVTM and CDR2 ANQGSEA. This CDR3 comprises 11 residues. V lost 7 bases and J lost 2, with 9 bases in between. CDR3 coding DNA: TGCAGCGCGGGGGAAGCCTACGAGCAGTACTTC. Amino acid sequence: CSAGEAYEQYF.

The chain combines TRBV4-2 with TRBJ2-5; 14 nucleotides agree with TRBD2. This CDR3 is built from 15 residues. Looked up from germline, CDR1 is LGHNA and CDR2 is YNFKEQ. Germline trimming cut 3 bases from V and 13 bases from J; bases unmatched to any gene: 10. CDR3 sequence reads: CASSQIGTSGGVLYF. The CDR3 region has the DNA TGTGCCAGCAGCCAGATAGGGACTAGCGGGGGAGTTCTGTACTTC.

This rearrangement joins TRBV11-2 to TRBJ2-7; tentative D call: TRBD2 (5 bases). Germline values: CDR1 SGHAT, CDR2 FQNNGV. This CDR3 region has 15 residues. Trimming stripped 4 bases from V and 2 bases from J, with 15 bases between. CDR3 DNA sequence: TGTGCCAGCAGCTCGGGGATTGGGGTGACCTACGAGCAGTACTTC. Protein sequence: CASSSGIGVTYEQYF.

The rearrangement joins TRBV29-1 to TRBJ1-5, with TRBD1 as a possible D gene (5 bases). V lost 4 bases, J lost 0 bases, and 7 bases lay in between. This CDR3 is built from 13 residues. Germline assignment: CDR1 SQVTM and CDR2 ANQGSEA. The CDR3 is CSVAGNSNQPQHF. CDR3 nucleotides: TGCAGCGTTGCAGGGAATAGCAATCAGCCCCAGCATTTT. The entire variable domain, with the rest obtained from reference TRBV29-1 and TRBJ1-5, is as follows: SAVISQKPSRDICQRGTSLTIQCQVDSQVTMMFWYRQQPGQSLTLIATANQGSEATYESGFVIDKFPISRPNLTFSTLTVSNMSPEDSSIYLCSVAGNSNQPQHFGDGTRLSIL.

This clone was observed a handful of times. The chain has TRBV6-5 and TRBJ1-2; D not certain. Germline CDR1 MNHEY, CDR2 SVGAGI. V dropped 7 bases and J dropped 2 bases, with 14 bases sitting between them. CDR3 size: 14 residues. Here the CDR3 DNA reads TGTGCCAGCACCCTGGGTCCGTTAAACTATGGCTACACCTTC. Translated: CASTLGPLNYGYTF.

This clone occurred once. V usage is TRBV2 and J usage is TRBJ1-2; D uncertain. V dropped 6 bases and J dropped 2 bases, with 16 bases sitting between them. CDR3 size: 15 residues. Germline loops: CDR1 SNHLY, CDR2 FYNNEI. This CDR3 reads CASSRSWTVNYGYTF. The CDR3 DNA reads as TGTGCCAGCAGCAGAAGTTGGACGGTGAACTATGGCTACACCTTC.

This chain links TRBV11-2 with TRBJ2-5; possibly TRBD2 for D (5 bases). Trimming cost V 3 bases and J 2 bases, with 10 bases left between them. Germline V gene data show CDR1 as SGHAT and CDR2 as FQNNGV. This CDR3 is built from 14 residues. The CDR3 DNA sequence: TGTGCCAGCAGCTTCTCCACGGGACAAGAGACCCAGTACTTC. Protein: CASSFSTGQETQYF.

The chain joins TRBV29-1 to TRBJ2-5, with D possibly matching TRBD2 (6 bases). V lost 5 bases to trimming and J lost 0 bases, with 10 bases between them. Per germline, CDR1 SQVTM and CDR2 ANQGSEA. The length of the CDR3 is 13 residues. The CDR3 spells CSVRGMYQETQYF. The CDR3 DNA reads as TGCAGCGTTCGCGGGATGTACCAAGAGACCCAGTACTTC.

This clone was observed a handful of times. J is TRBJ2-7 and V is TRBV7-9; D remains unclear. From germline, CDR1 is SEHNR and CDR2 FQNEAQ (reference sequence). The CDR3 runs to 13 residues. With 6 bases removed from V and 3 bases from J, the gap between germline ends came to 12 bases. The CDR3 reads CASSYDPNYEQYF. The CDR3 nucleotides read TGTGCCAGCAGTTATGACCCGAACTACGAGCAGTACTTC.

This clone has only a few counts. The V call is TRBV7-2, the J call TRBJ2-3; 7 bases agree with TRBD2. This CDR3 is built from 15 residues. The germline CDR1 and CDR2 sequences are SGHTA and FQGNSA. The V gene end was trimmed by 5 bases and the J gene end by 0 bases; junction bases not matched to a gene: 5. Written as DNA, the CDR3 is TGTGCCAGCAGCCTCGCCGGGAGGAGCACAGATACGCAGTATTTT. The encoded protein is CASSLAGRSTDTQYF.